This T cell receptor (beta chain) comes out of a study of identical twins (TCRdb year 2016). At the level of the whole study: To test whether fetal clonotypes persist, the study used deep sequencing on TCR alpha and beta repertoires from monozygotic twins, unrelated adults of various ages, and cord blood. Replicate twin experiments were performed at different times using different library preparation protocols to rule out contamination.

V trim: 4 bases; J trim: 5 bases; unmatched bases: 10. In the germline V gene, CDR1 corresponds to SQVTM and CDR2 to ANQGSEA. The CDR3 measures 14 amino acids from cysteine to phenylalanine. Only the CDR3 portion is preserved as DNA: 42 bases, with reading frame beginning at the first base. Every donor in the study was a healthy Caucasian. The twin cohort comprised three pairs of female monozygotic twins, all aged roughly 18 to 30 years. CD4+ and CD8+ T cell populations were isolated with positive isolation kits from Invitrogen. Summary of the overall study and its limitations: The excess sharing between twins in beta out-of-frame sequences was weaker because fewer shared sequences reduced the signal-to-noise ratio. Because the same donors could not be followed over many years, conclusions were based on cross-sectional statistical analysis. In monozygotic twins, out-of-frame TCR alpha sharing was systematically underestimated by recombination models, although the models agreed with sharing between unrelated individuals. Zero-insertion analyses could be partly confounded by invariant T cells such as MAIT and iNKT, though diverse VJ usage argued against such confounding for most clonotypes. Compared with coincidental sharing between unrelated individuals, an excess of low generation-probability sequences was observed among out-of-frame TCR alpha sequences shared between twins. Fewer insertions were carried by abundant cord blood beta clonotypes; a weaker similar trend was observed in young adult naive repertoires, while no such trend was observed in memory repertoires.

A note on this clonotype: It lacks a known antigen. No per-base quality is available; no much larger clone lies one base away.

The library was obtained by 5' RACE. Sequenced using an Illumina HiSeq 2000. A universal primer binding site was added through template switching, and the final cDNA carried a unique molecular identifier so that TCR cDNA molecules could be counted accurately. Specific primers in the conserved constant-segment region were used to synthesize first-strand cDNA for the TCR alpha and beta chains. To control for contamination, every cDNA library was double barcoded, receiving both a SMART-Mk sample barcode and Illumina barcodes. TruSeq adapter sequences along with Illumina sample barcodes were introduced in two successive PCR steps. The Illumina HiSeq platform was used with custom primers to sequence TCR alpha and beta cDNA libraries. In the authors' own workflow: MiGEC was used to process raw reads and extract unique molecular identifiers, and MiXCR was used to find CDR3 positions. For each individual, recombination models were inferred using an EM algorithm with the repgenHMM and IGoR tools. The tcR package in R was used for shared clonotype analysis, with sharing normalized by the product of cloneset sizes. Out-of-frame nonproductive sequences were analyzed to study raw recombination free of thymic and clonal selection effects. TCRdb redid the processing of the public reads, applying fastp at Q25 and MiXCR, and retained in-frame beta chains. Here each entry gathers all rows of one CDR3 protein and keeps the most common genes and DNA. None of the V and J calls come from the authors' own analysis; TCRdb made them. The sample contains some 440,000 distinct CDR3 sequences, approximately 24% of them found a single time. Of the sample, about 2.7% is held by the ten largest clones.

The same specimen was also included in a second study, on T cells expressing NK-cell markers. The second paper further reports: Three sorted T-cell subsets (CD3+CD56+NKG2C+, CD3+CD56+NKG2C- and CD3+CD56-NKG2C+) from fewer than 10 donors had their TCR beta-chain repertoires profiled. Of the eight sequenced donors, seven were found to be HCMV-seropositive and one was found to be HCMV-seronegative. To restrict sorting to alphabetaTCR-expressing T cells, an anti-gammadeltaTCR antibody was added in several experiments. In 5 to 7 donors, the dominant CD3+CD56+NKG2C+ clonotypes ranked among the top 10 CD8+ clonotypes, making up about 1.0-7.5% of CD8+ T cells. Those dominant clonotypes were again the most abundant among CD3+CD56-NKG2C+ cells in a few donors, at about 28.3-65%. Whether the expanded NKG2C-expressing T cell clones were specific for HCMV antigens was left unclear. Randomly selected healthy volunteers, three men and five women, were used as the eight sequenced donors. HCMV serostatus was determined by detecting HCMV-specific IgG in serum with a commercial ELISA kit. MIGEC handled demultiplexing of the reads and grouping by UMI, while MiTCR was used to assemble and quantify clonotypes. To exclude erroneous sequences, any TCR cDNA sequence not supported by at least two reads was discarded. The tcR package was used for downstream repertoire analysis, and clonotypes were matched across fractions by CDR3 nucleotide sequence plus V segment. VDJmatch was used to annotate antigen specificity against VDJdb, with one amino acid substitution in CDR3 permitted.

The receptor chain draws on TRBV29-1 and TRBJ2-5; TRBD1 fits 7 bases in the junction. The specimen was CD4+ T cells sorted from blood. The clonotype was recovered from a young woman in good health. The DNA sequence reads TGCAGCGTTGGCGTGACAGGGTCCTTGGAGACCCAGTACTTC. Its product reads: CSVGVTGSLETQYF. Beyond the CDR3, the reference TRBV29-1 and TRBJ2-5 genes provide the residues; the full variable domain reads: SAVISQKPSRDICQRGTSLTIQCQVDSQVTMMFWYRQQPGQSLTLIATANQGSEATYESGFVIDKFPISRPNLTFSTLTVSNMSPEDSSIYLCSVGVTGSLETQYFGPGTRLLVL.